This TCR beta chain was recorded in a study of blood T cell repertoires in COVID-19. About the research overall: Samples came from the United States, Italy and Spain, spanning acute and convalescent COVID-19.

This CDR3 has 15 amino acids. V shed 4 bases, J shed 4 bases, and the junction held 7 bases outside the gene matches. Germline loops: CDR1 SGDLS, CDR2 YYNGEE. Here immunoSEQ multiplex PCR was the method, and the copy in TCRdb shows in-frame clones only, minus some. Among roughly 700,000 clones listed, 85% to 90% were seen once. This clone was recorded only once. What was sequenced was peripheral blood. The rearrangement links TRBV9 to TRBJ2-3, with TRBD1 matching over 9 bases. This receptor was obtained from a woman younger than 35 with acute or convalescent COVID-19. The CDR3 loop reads CASSPRDRGADTQYF. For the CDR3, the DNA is TGTGCCAGCAGCCCTAGAGACAGGGGGGCAGATACGCAGTATTTT.